The 29 T cell receptor beta chains in this list originate from one sample, sequenced in a study of blood T cell repertoires in COVID-19. The assay was immunoSEQ multiplex PCR, and TCRdb's table has in-frame clones only and misses some. The sample lists fewer than 500,000 clones, about 80% occurring once. Input material: peripheral blood. All receptors come from a human donor with acute or convalescent COVID-19. The donor label of this sample is uncertain.

This chain links TRBV11-1 with TRBJ2-5; TRBD2 is a possible D gene (5 bases). The germline V gene has CDR1 SGHAT and CDR2 FQDESV (reference sequence). The CDR3 length is 15 residues. Trimming pared 1 base from V and 4 bases from J, leaving 13 bases between. DNA of the CDR3: TGTGCCAGCAGCTTAGTGCGTGGAGGTTCAGAGACCCAGTACTTC. It specifies CASSLVRGGSETQYF.

The chain is built from TRBV5-5 and TRBJ2-5, with 14 positions matching TRBD2. The CDR3 runs 16 residues. Germline-derived CDR1 and CDR2 are SGHKS and YYEKEE (reference sequence). Trimming at V came to 5 bases and at J to 5 bases, leaving 8 bases not matched to a gene. The CDR3 DNA sequence: TGTGCCAGCAGAGCGGGACTAGCGGGGGCGGGGGAGACCCAGTACTTC. It encodes CASRAGLAGAGETQYF. The variable domain in full, completed from reference TRBV5-5 and TRBJ2-5, reads DAGVTQSPTHLIKTRGQQVTLRCSPISGHKSVSWYQQVLGQGPQFIFQYYEKEERGRGNFPDRFSARQFPNYSSELNVNALLLGDSALYLCASRAGLAGAGETQYFGPGTRLLVL.

This chain connects TRBV2 to TRBJ2-1, with 8 bases that match TRBD2. The CDR3 contains 14 residues. The V gene's germline CDR1 is SNHLY and CDR2 FYNNEI. V shed 9 bases and J 1 base; nucleotides not matched to a gene: 5. This CDR3 is CARGASGSYNEQFF. As DNA, the CDR3 is TGTGCCAGAGGGGCTAGCGGGTCCTACAATGAGCAGTTCTTC.

This clone was counted at least ten times. This chain uses TRBV5-1 with TRBJ1-1, with no clear D. The CDR3 has 14 amino acids. The germline V gene encodes CDR1 SGHRS and CDR2 YFSETQ. Trimming left V 0 bases short and J 1 base short, with 7 bases between. The CDR3 loop is CASSLAGKNTEAFF. As DNA, the CDR3 is TGCGCCAGCAGCTTGGCCGGGAAGAACACTGAAGCTTTCTTT.

The chain links TRBV3-1 (or the pseudogene TRBV3-2) to TRBJ2-1, with D unclear. CDR1 is LGHDT and CDR2 is YNNKEL in the germline V gene (reference sequence). V was pared by 2 bases and J by 4 bases, with 3 bases between. The CDR3 has 12 residues. The CDR3 reads CASSQLYNEQFF. As DNA, the CDR3 is TGTGCCAGCAGCCAATTATACAATGAGCAGTTCTTC.

The V gene is TRBV6-5, the J gene TRBJ1-1, with TRBD1 matching 12 bases. The CDR3 extends over 13 amino acids. Looked up from germline, CDR1 is MNHEY and CDR2 is SVGAGI. After removal of 5 bases from V and 9 bases from J, the junction contained 4 bases not matched to a gene. CDR3 amino acids: CASSLRDRGQAFF. The CDR3 nucleotides are TGTGCCAGCAGTCTCCGGGACAGGGGGCAAGCTTTCTTT.

J is TRBJ2-5 and V is TRBV18; a possible D gene is TRBD2 (6 bases). There are 13 residues in the CDR3. Per the germline V gene, CDR1 is KGHSH and CDR2 is LQKENI. Deletions cut 6 bases from V and 2 bases from J, with 10 bases between. CDR3 loop: CASSETRQETQYF. The CDR3 region has the DNA TGTGCCAGCTCTGAGACTAGACAAGAGACCCAGTACTTC.

This clone was recorded once. The J gene is TRBJ2-1, the V gene TRBV6-5; 10 nucleotides line up with TRBD2. The CDR3 totals 14 residues. Trimming at V came to 6 bases and at J to 6 bases, leaving 5 bases not matched to a gene. From germline, CDR1 is MNHEY and CDR2 SVGAGI. CDR3 DNA sequence: TGTGCCAGCAGGGGACTAGCGACCCGCAATGAGCAGTTCTTC. Protein: CASRGLATRNEQFF.

This chain links TRBV7-9 with TRBJ2-2; TRBD2 is a possible D gene (5 bases). The germline V gene encodes CDR1 SEHNR and CDR2 FQNEAQ (reference sequence). Trimming cost V 1 base and J 8 bases, with 17 bases left between them. This CDR3 region has 16 residues. In DNA, the CDR3 is TGTGCCAGCAGCTTAGGCATTGCGGGCCGTGCGGGGGAGCTGTTTTTT. Protein: CASSLGIAGRAGELFF.

The chain links TRBV2 to TRBJ2-2; TRBD1 agrees at 8 bases. Per germline, CDR1 SNHLY and CDR2 FYNNEI. Trimming cost V 5 bases and J 4 bases; bases outside gene matches: 6. The CDR3 is 15 residues long. CDR3 DNA sequence: TGTGCCAGCAGTCGGCAGGGGGCGGTCACCGGGGAGCTGTTTTTT. Translated: CASSRQGAVTGELFF.

CDR3 bases: TGTGCCAGCAGTGACAGGAATTTGGAGACCCAGTACTTC. It yields the protein CASSDRNLETQYF. The chain carries TRBV2 and TRBJ2-5, with D unclear. The CDR3 is made up of 13 amino acids. Germline CDR1 and CDR2: SNHLY and FYNNEI. Between the trimmed V and J ends, which lost 3 bases and 5 bases, there was a span of 10 bases.

The V and J genes are TRBV7-9 and TRBJ1-1; D remains unclear. Germline-derived CDR1 and CDR2 are SEHNR and FQNEAQ (reference sequence). V gave up 6 bases and J gave up 3 bases, with 8 bases separating them. The CDR3 sequence is 12 residues long. CDR3 coding DNA: TGTGCCAGCAGAATACGGGACACTGAAGCTTTCTTT. Translated: CASRIRDTEAFF.

This chain uses TRBV28 with TRBJ1-1, with D hard to call. CDR1 is MDHEN, CDR2 SYDVKM, per germline. V was shortened by 5 bases and J by 3 bases, with 16 bases between the two germline ends. This CDR3 is built from 15 residues. CDR3 in DNA: TGTGCCAGCAGTCCCGTCGGACTCAGCTACACTGAAGCTTTCTTT. Amino acid sequence: CASSPVGLSYTEAFF.

CDR3 nucleotides: TGTGCCAGCAGCCGAGCCGGACAGGCCGGAACCGAGCAGTACTTC. Translation gives CASSRAGQAGTEQYF. The rearrangement links TRBV5-5 to TRBJ2-7, with TRBD1 identical over 7 bases. Looked up from germline, CDR1 is SGHKS and CDR2 is YYEKEE (reference sequence). The ends lost 4 bases at V and 6 bases at J; junction bases unmatched: 13. The CDR3 has 15 residues.

The V and J genes are TRBV5-5 and TRBJ1-4, with TRBD1 matching 7 bases. The trim removed 1 base at V and 2 bases at J, leaving 5 bases unmatched. CDR3 size: 16 residues. Germline lookup yields CDR1 SGHKS and CDR2 YYEKEE (reference sequence). As DNA, the CDR3 is TGTGCCAGCAGCTTGTCAGGGGGGTCCACTAATGAAAAACTGTTTTTT. The encoded protein is CASSLSGGSTNEKLFF.

The chain recombines TRBV4-1 with TRBJ1-5; D ambiguous. There are 14 residues in the CDR3. Germline loops: CDR1 MGHRA, CDR2 YSYEKL. Trimming took off 1 base at V and 7 bases at J, with 11 bases between the two ends. Written as DNA, the CDR3 is TGCGCCAGCAGCCAAGGTGACGGGTCCCAGCCCCAGCATTTT. Amino acid sequence: CASSQGDGSQPQHF.

The CDR3 DNA follows: TGTGCCAGCAGCTTGGACAGGGACGAGCAGTACTTC. It is translated as CASSLDRDEQYF. The chain uses TRBV7-8 and TRBJ2-7, with 8 bases aligning to TRBD1. CDR3 size: 12 residues. J lost 5 bases, V lost 3 bases, and 0 bases had no gene match. Per the germline V gene, CDR1 is SGHVS and CDR2 is FQNEAQ.

The chain recombines TRBV19 with TRBJ2-7, with D possibly matching TRBD1 (6 bases). The CDR3 covers 14 residues. Germline-derived CDR1 and CDR2 are LNHDA and SQIVND (reference sequence). V shed 5 bases and J shed 3 bases, with 14 bases lying between them. The CDR3 sequence is CASSLRTEYYEQYF. DNA of the CDR3: TGTGCCAGTAGTCTCCGGACAGAGTACTACGAGCAGTACTTC.

The rearrangement joins TRBV2 to TRBJ2-4, with a tentative D call TRBD1 (5 bases). V lost 6 bases, J lost 1 base, and 16 bases lay in between. CDR3 length: 16 residues. Germline assignment: CDR1 SNHLY and CDR2 FYNNEI. CDR3 sequence reads: CASSRDVDMAKNIQYF. CDR3 nucleotides: TGTGCCAGCAGCCGCGACGTGGACATGGCCAAAAACATTCAGTACTTC.

The CDR3 nucleotides are TGTGCCAGCAGCTCCCGGGGGGGATCTGGAAACACCATATATTTT. Protein sequence: CASSSRGGSGNTIYF. The chain links TRBV9 to TRBJ1-3; D may be TRBD1 (5 bases). The CDR3 has 15 amino acids. Per germline, CDR1 SGDLS and CDR2 YYNGEE. V lost 4 bases, J lost 1 base, and 12 bases lay in between.

The chain combines TRBV6-5 with TRBJ2-1, with D hard to call. Germline loops: CDR1 MNHEY, CDR2 SVGAGI. The CDR3 sequence is 14 residues long. The germline V and J ends were trimmed by 6 bases and 1 base, with 10 bases remaining between them. The CDR3 loop is CASSAIESYNEQFF. The CDR3 DNA sequence: TGTGCCAGCAGCGCTATTGAATCCTACAATGAGCAGTTCTTC.

The CDR3 spells CASSPVGQGRVGRDNSPLHF. The DNA of the CDR3 is TGTGCCAGCAGCCCCGTGGGGCAGGGAAGAGTCGGAAGAGATAATTCACCCCTCCACTTT. This chain joins TRBV11-3 and TRBJ1-6, with D possibly being TRBD1 (5 bases). Germline CDR1 SGHNT, CDR2 YENEEA. This CDR3 contains 20 residues. V lost 5 bases and J lost 5, with 28 bases in between. Based on the CDR3 plus reference TRBV11-3 and TRBJ1-6, the full variable domain is EAGVVQSPRYKIIEKKQPVAFWCNPISGHNTLYWYLQNLGQGPELLIRYENEEAVDDSQLPKDRFSAERLKGVDSTLKIQPAELGDSAVYLCASSPVGQGRVGRDNSPLHFGNGTRLTVT.

This chain joins TRBV9 and TRBJ1-5; no reliable D call. Germline CDR1 SGDLS, CDR2 YYNGEE. Trimming pared 4 bases from V and 0 bases from J, leaving 8 bases between. CDR3 length equals 14 residues. The CDR3 spells CASSRLDSNQPQHF. For the CDR3, the DNA is TGTGCCAGCAGCAGACTCGATAGCAATCAGCCCCAGCATTTT.

V is TRBV18 and J is TRBJ1-5, with a possible D match to TRBD1 (5 bases). The CDR3 covers 16 residues. Per germline, CDR1 KGHSH and CDR2 LQKENI. With 3 bases removed from V and 3 bases from J, the gap between germline ends came to 15 bases. This CDR3 is CASSPFEGADNQPQHF. CDR3 bases: TGTGCCAGCTCACCGTTCGAAGGGGCCGACAATCAGCCCCAGCATTTT.

This clone turned up a few times. The CDR3 nucleotides are TGTGCCAGTAGCCACCGCCAGGAGGGTCAGCCCCAGCATTTT. Translated: CASSHRQEGQPQHF. This chain joins TRBV19 and TRBJ1-5; no clear D gene. This CDR3 has 14 amino acids. With 6 bases removed from V and 6 bases from J, the gap between germline ends came to 15 bases. Germline V gene data show CDR1 as LNHDA and CDR2 as SQIVND (reference sequence).

This chain links TRBV24-1 with TRBJ1-4; D might be TRBD1 (5 bases). Germline lookup yields CDR1 KGHDR and CDR2 SFDVKD. This CDR3 spans 16 amino acids. Trimming shortened V by 5 bases and J by 2 bases, and 14 bases separated the two germline ends. In nucleotides, the CDR3 is TGTGCCACCAGTGCAAAGGGACTTCGCACTAATGAAAAACTGTTTTTT. Its protein is CATSAKGLRTNEKLFF.

The gene calls are TRBV7-6 and TRBJ1-2, with D perhaps matching TRBD1 (5 bases). The length of the CDR3 is 15 residues. Trimming removed 4 bases at V and 5 bases at J, with 17 bases between. Germline V lookup: CDR1 SGHVS, CDR2 FNYEAQ. The CDR3 is CASSWEGVGPYGYTF. Here the CDR3 DNA reads TGTGCCAGCAGCTGGGAAGGGGTGGGGCCGTATGGCTACACCTTC.

This clone was observed a few times. V is TRBV5-6 and J is TRBJ1-4, with 7 bases that match TRBD1. With V trimmed by 3 bases and J by 0 bases, 2 bases remained unmatched. Germline values: CDR1 SGHDT, CDR2 YYEEEE. This CDR3 has 15 amino acids. CDR3 sequence (DNA): TGTGCCAGCAGCTCGGGACAGCCAACTAATGAAAAACTGTTTTTT. Protein sequence: CASSSGQPTNEKLFF. The whole variable domain, filled in from reference TRBV5-6 and TRBJ1-4, reads DAGVTQSPTHLIKTRGQQVTLRCSPKSGHDTVSWYQQALGQGPQFIFQYYEEEERQRGNFPDRFSGHQFPNYSSELNVNALLLGDSALYLCASSSGQPTNEKLFFGSGTQLSVL.

This chain uses TRBV19 with TRBJ2-5, with D perhaps TRBD2 (5 bases). V was clipped by 5 bases and J by 3 bases, with 10 bases between them. CDR1 is LNHDA, CDR2 SQIVND, per germline (reference sequence). The CDR3 sequence is 13 residues long. CDR3 protein: CASSDYYEETQYF. The CDR3 DNA is TGTGCCAGTAGTGACTACTACGAAGAGACCCAGTACTTC.